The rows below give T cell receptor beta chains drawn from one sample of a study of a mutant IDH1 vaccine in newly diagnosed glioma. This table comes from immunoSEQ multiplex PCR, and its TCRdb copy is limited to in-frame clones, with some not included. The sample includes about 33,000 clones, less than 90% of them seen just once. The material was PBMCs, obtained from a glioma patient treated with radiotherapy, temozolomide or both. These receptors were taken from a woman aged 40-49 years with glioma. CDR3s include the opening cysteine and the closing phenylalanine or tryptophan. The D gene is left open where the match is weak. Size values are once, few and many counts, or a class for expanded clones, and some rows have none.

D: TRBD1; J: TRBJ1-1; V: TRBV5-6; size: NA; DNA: TGTGCCAGCAGCTTGATACAGGGGGCGCCCCGAATGAACACTGAAGCTTTCTTT; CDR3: CASSLIQGAPRMNTEAFF
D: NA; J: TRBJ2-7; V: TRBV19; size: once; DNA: TGTGCCAGTAGTATAAGAGGGGCCGTTAACGAGCAGTACTTC; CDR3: CASSIRGAVNEQYF
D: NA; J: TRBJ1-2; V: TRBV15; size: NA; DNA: TGTGCCACCAGCAGAAAGGGGTTCGGTGGCTACACCTTC; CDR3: CATSRKGFGGYTF
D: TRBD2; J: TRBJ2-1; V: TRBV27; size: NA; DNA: TGTGCCAGCGGGAGGGCGGGAGGACGTAGTCATGAGCAGTTCTTC; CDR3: CASGRAGGRSHEQFF
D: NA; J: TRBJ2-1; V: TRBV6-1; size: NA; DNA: TGTGCCAGCAGTGAGCGACCGGGGGGCCCGTTGTTCTTC; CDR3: CASSERPGGPLFF
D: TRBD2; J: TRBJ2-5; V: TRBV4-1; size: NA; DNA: TGCGCCAGCAGCCAATGGGGGGGGGAGACCCAGTACTTC; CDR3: CASSQWGGETQYF
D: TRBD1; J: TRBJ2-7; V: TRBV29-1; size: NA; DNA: TGCAGCGTTGAAGATCCTGACGGGACAGAGCGAAACGAGCAGTACTTC; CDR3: CSVEDPDGTERNEQYF
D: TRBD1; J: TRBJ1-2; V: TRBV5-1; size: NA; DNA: TGCGCCAGCAGCTTTTTCCCTGGACAGGTCTATGGCTACACCTTC; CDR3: CASSFFPGQVYGYTF
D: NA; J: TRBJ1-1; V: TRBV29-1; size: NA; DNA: TGCAGCGTTGAAGAATACTCGGGCACTGAAGCTTTCTTT; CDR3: CSVEEYSGTEAFF
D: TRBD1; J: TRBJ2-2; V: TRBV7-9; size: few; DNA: TGTGCCAGCAGCGCGGACAGGGGAATATCGAACACCGGGGAGCTGTTTTTT; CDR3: CASSADRGISNTGELFF
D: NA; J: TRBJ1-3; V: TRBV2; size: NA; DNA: TGTGCCAGCACCTCCCTGCACTCTGGAAACACCATATATTTT; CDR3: CASTSLHSGNTIYF
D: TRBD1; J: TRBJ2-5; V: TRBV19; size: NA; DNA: TGTGCCAGTAGTATCCTGGGACAGGAACAAGAGACCCAGTACTTC; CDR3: CASSILGQEQETQYF
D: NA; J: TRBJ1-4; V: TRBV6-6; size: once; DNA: TGTGCCAGCAGTTACCCTCAGGGGAGTGAAAAACTGTTTTTT; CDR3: CASSYPQGSEKLFF
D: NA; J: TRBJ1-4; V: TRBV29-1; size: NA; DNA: TGCAGCGTTTTACGTGCAACTAATGAAAAACTGTTTTTT; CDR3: CSVLRATNEKLFF
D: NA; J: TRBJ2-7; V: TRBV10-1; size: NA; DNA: TGCGCCAGCAGTGATGACCCCTACGAGCAGTACTTC; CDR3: CASSDDPYEQYF
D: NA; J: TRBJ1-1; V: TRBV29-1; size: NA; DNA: TGCAGCGTTGAGGCAGCGAACACTGAAGCTTTCTTT; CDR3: CSVEAANTEAFF
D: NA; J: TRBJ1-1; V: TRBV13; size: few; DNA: TGTGCCAGCAGAAAAGGGGGCACTGAAGCTTTCTTT; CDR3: CASRKGGTEAFF
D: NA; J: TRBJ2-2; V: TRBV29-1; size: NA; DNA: TGCAGCGTTGAAGAACGGAAGGGGGTCTGGAACACCGGGGAGCTGTTTTTT; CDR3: CSVEERKGVWNTGELFF
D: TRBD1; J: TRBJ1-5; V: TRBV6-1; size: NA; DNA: TGTGCCAGCGGGAGGACAGGAAATCAGCCCCAGCATTTT; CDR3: CASGRTGNQPQHF
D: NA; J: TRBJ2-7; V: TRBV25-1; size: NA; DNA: TGTGCCAGCAGTGAGGGGGGATCGCTCGCCTACGAGCAGTACTTC; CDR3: CASSEGGSLAYEQYF
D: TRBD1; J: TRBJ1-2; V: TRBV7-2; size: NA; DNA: TGTGCCAGCAGCCAGGGACAGGGATATGGCTACACCTTC; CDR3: CASSQGQGYGYTF
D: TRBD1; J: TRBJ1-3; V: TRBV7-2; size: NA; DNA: TGTGCCAGCAGCTTAGTGGACAGGGGACCTGGAAACACCATATATTTT; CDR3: CASSLVDRGPGNTIYF
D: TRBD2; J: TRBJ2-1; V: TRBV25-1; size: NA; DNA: TGTGCCAGCAGTGAACTAGCGGGAGGAGGTGAGCAGTTCTTC; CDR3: CASSELAGGGEQFF
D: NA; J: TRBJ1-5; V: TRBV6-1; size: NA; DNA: TGTGCCAGCAGTCGACAGTATAGCAATCAGCCCCAGCATTTT; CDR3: CASSRQYSNQPQHF
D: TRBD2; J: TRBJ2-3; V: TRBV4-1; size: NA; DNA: TGCGCCAGCAGCCAAGTCCCCGTATGGGGGAGGGCTAGCACAGATACGCAGTATTTT; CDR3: CASSQVPVWGRASTDTQYF
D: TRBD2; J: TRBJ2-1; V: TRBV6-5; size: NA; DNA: TGTGCCAGCAGTTACTTGTCTAGCGGCTCCTACAATGAGCAGTTCTTC; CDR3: CASSYLSSGSYNEQFF
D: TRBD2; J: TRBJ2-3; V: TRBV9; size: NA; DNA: TGTGCCAGCAGCGTAGGAGGGACTAGCGGGATCCTCGGTACGCAGTATTTT; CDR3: CASSVGGTSGILGTQYF
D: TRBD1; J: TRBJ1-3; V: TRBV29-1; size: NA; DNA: TGCAGCGTCTACAAGCGGGACAGAAGCTCTGGAAACACCATATATTTT; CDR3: CSVYKRDRSSGNTIYF
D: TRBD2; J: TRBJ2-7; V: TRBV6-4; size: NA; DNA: TGTGCCAGCAGTGGTCGAACTAGCGGGAGGGCCTACTCCTACGAGCAGTACTTC; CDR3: CASSGRTSGRAYSYEQYF
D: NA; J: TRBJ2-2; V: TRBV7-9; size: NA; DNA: TGTGCCAGCAGCTTAGGGCTACCCGGGGAGCTGTTTTTT; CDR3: CASSLGLPGELFF
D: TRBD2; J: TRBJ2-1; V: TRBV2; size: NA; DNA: TGTGCCAGCAGTGAAGGGGGTAGCGGGAGAGGTGCGCACAATGAGCAGTTCTTC; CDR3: CASSEGGSGRGAHNEQFF
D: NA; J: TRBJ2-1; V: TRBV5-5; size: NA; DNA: TGTGCCAGCAGCTTGTTCGGGGGGCCGGCTCTTGAGCAGTTCTTC; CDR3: CASSLFGGPALEQFF
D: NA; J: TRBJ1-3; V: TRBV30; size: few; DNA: TGTGCCTGGAGTGTAATTTCTGGAAACACCATATATTTT; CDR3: CAWSVISGNTIYF
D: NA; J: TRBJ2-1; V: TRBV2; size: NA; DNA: TGTGCCAGCGGAGGGGGAGGTGCAACTGAGCAGTTCTTC; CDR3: CASGGGGATEQFF
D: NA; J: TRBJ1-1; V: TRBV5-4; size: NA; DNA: TGTGCCAGCAGCTTGAGGAACACTGAAGCTTTCTTT; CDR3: CASSLRNTEAFF
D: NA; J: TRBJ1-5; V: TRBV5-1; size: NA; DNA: TGCGCCAGCAGCTTGGTTTCCGATAGCAATCAGCCCCAGCATTTT; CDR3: CASSLVSDSNQPQHF
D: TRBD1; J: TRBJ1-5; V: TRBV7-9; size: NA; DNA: TGTGCCAGCAGCTTAGCTGGGACAGGGTCCAATCAGCCCCAGCATTTT; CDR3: CASSLAGTGSNQPQHF
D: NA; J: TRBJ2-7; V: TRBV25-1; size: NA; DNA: TGTGCCAGCAGTTCCCCTAAGGACGCAGCTATGACCTACGAGCAGTACTTC; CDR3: CASSSPKDAAMTYEQYF
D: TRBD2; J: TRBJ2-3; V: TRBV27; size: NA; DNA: TGTGCCAGCAGTCCCCTGGGGGACTACAACACAGATACGCAGTATTTT; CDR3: CASSPLGDYNTDTQYF
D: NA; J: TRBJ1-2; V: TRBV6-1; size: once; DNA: TGTGCCAGCAGTGAGGAGGGGCTTGCTAACTATGGCTACACCTTC; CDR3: CASSEEGLANYGYTF
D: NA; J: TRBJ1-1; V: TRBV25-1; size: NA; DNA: TGTGCCAGCAGTACGGGGACATCGAACACTGAAGCTTTCTTT; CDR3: CASSTGTSNTEAFF
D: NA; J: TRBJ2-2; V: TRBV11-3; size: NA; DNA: TGTGCCAGCAGCTTAGGAGGGAGGTCCGGGGAGCTGTTTTTT; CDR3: CASSLGGRSGELFF